This entry lists 3 T cell receptor beta chains sequenced from one sample in a study of blood T cell repertoires in COVID-19 (dated by TCRdb to the early 2020s). Library generation was performed with the immunoSEQ multiplex PCR assay. Held by TCRdb, this immuneACCESS table contains in-frame sequences only and omits some clones. Under half of the omission traces to an unresolved V gene where checked; the cause of the rest is unknown. The sample includes 200,000 to 250,000 clones, with 85% to 90% observed a single time. Clones ranked in the top ten supply under 3.5% of the sample. Sample: PBMCs or T cells enriched from blood (not recorded which). Receptors originate from a woman aged 18 to 35 in a cohort exposed to, infected with or recovered from COVID-19 (not recorded which).

V is TRBV9 and J is TRBJ1-2, with 10 positions matching TRBD1. Germline V lookup: CDR1 SGDLS, CDR2 YYNGEE. The CDR3 is made up of 15 amino acids. The trim removed 3 bases at V and 4 bases at J, leaving 6 bases unmatched. The CDR3 nucleotides are TGTGCCAGCAGCGCTGGGACAGGGGCCTTCTATGGCTACACCTTC. Its protein product is CASSAGTGAFYGYTF.

The chain links TRBV21-1 to TRBJ1-5; the table calls TRBD1, which could not be checked here. TRBV21-1 is recorded as a pseudogene. This CDR3 contains 15 residues. The CDR3 nucleotides are TGTGCCATTTCATCGACAGGGGGACTCAATCAGCCCCAGCATTTT. Its protein product is CAISSTGGLNQPQHF.

The chain couples TRBV10-2 to TRBJ1-6; unclear D gene. The CDR3 length is 16 residues. Trimming stripped 5 bases from V and 0 bases from J, with 11 bases between. In germline, CDR1 is WSHSY, CDR2 SAAADI. CDR3 amino acids: CASSPQESSYNSPLHF. CDR3 in DNA: TGCGCCAGCAGTCCCCAAGAGAGCTCCTATAATTCACCCCTCCACTTT.